This T cell receptor beta chain is drawn from a study of T cell changes during pregnancy in multiple sclerosis. Assay used: immunoSEQ multiplex PCR; TCRdb lists only in-frame clones, some missing. The sample has about 83,000 clones; 90% to 95% are singletons. The source is a female donor with multiple sclerosis, enrolled in a pregnancy study. Sequencing used peripheral blood, obtained in the second trimester of pregnancy.

The CDR3 loop is CASNKLGGNEQFF. The DNA of the CDR3 is TGTGCCAGCAACAAATTAGGGGGCAATGAGCAGTTCTTC. V usage is TRBV6-5 and J usage is TRBJ2-1; TRBD1 is a possible D gene (6 bases). This CDR3 has 13 residues. Germline V gene lookup returns CDR1 MNHEY and CDR2 SVGAGI. V lost 7 bases to trimming and J lost 6 bases, with 13 bases between them.